These T cell receptor beta chains were read from a single sample in a study of technical replicates of blood from several donors. Libraries were prepared by immunoSEQ multiplex PCR; TCRdb keeps only in-frame clonotypes and omits some of them. Of 75,000 to 90,000 clones listed, 80% to 95% were seen once; the top ten hold approximately 0.4%. The sequenced sample consisted of T cells isolated from PBMCs. These receptors were taken from a human donor in good health. Each CDR3 is given with its conserved first and last residue.

v_gene	j_gene	CDR3aa
TRBV29-1	TRBJ1-1	CSSTLGGGGEAFF
TRBV4-1	TRBJ2-2	CASSQPGLAGGTGELFF
TRBV29-1	TRBJ2-3	CSVEAGAGGTDTQYF
TRBV27	TRBJ1-2	CASSLQGSGYGYTF
TRBV27	TRBJ2-2	CASSPLDRGTGELFF
TRBV6-5	TRBJ1-5	CASRPGGTQPQHF
TRBV30	TRBJ1-4	CAWSVVGGANEKLFF
TRBV7-2	TRBJ2-3	CASSPGTGVDTQYF
TRBV7-2	TRBJ2-5	CASSLVAVGGKETQYF
TRBV10-3	TRBJ2-3	CAISTRGPQDTQYF
TRBV6-6	TRBJ1-2	CASSNDGVVVGYTF
TRBV7-9	TRBJ2-7	CASSPVDRGSSYEQYF
TRBV5-1	TRBJ2-7	CASRKETESYEQYF
TRBV29-1	TRBJ1-3	CSVEYDQGGNTIYF
TRBV5-5	TRBJ1-5	CASSLSYSNQPQHF
TRBV4-2	TRBJ2-2	CASSQEASGIYTGELFF
TRBV7-2	TRBJ1-5	CASSSRGRGIEQPQHF
TRBV28	TRBJ1-1	CASFREGTEAFF
TRBV5-1	TRBJ2-2	CASSPYSGELFF
TRBV18	TRBJ2-7	CASSRNPQREVSYEQYF
TRBV29-1	TRBJ2-7	CSVEDRGTYEQYF
TRBV29-1	TRBJ2-7	CSVEGGQTYEQYF